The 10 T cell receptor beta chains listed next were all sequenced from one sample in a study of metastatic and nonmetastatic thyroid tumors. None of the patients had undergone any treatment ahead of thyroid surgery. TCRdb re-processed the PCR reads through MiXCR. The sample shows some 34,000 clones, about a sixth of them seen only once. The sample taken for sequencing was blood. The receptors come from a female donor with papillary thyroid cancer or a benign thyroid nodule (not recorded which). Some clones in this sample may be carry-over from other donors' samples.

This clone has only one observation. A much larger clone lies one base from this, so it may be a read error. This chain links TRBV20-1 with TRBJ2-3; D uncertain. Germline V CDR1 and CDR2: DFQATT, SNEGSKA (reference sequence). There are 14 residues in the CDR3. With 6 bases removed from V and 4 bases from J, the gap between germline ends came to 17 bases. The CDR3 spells CSASPVVKADTQYF. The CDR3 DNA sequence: TGCAGTGCCTCCCCGGTCGTTAAAGCAGATACGCAGTATTTT.

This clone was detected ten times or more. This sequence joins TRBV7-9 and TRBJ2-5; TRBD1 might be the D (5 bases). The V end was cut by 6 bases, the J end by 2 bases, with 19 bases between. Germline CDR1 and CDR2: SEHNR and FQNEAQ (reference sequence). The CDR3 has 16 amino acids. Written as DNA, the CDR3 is TGTGCCAGCAGTCTAGATCTGACAGCCGGACAAGAGACCCAGTACTTC. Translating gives CASSLDLTAGQETQYF.

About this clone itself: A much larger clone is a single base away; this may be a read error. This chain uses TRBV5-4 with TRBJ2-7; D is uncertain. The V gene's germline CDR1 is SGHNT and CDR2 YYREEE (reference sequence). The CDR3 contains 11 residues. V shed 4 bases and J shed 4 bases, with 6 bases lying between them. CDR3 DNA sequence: TGTGCCAGCAGCATGGGGTACGAGCAGTACTTC. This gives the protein CASSMGYEQYF. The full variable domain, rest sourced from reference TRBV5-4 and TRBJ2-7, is ETGVTQSPTHLIKTRGQQVTLRCSSQSGHNTVSWYQQALGQGPQFIFQYYREEENGRGNFPPRFSGLQFPNYSSELNVNALELDDSALYLCASSMGYEQYFGPGTRLTVT.

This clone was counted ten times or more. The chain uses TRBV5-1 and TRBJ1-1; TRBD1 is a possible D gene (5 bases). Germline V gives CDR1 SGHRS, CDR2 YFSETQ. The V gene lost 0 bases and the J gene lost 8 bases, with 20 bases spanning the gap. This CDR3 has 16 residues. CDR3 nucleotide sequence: TGCGCCAGCAGCTTGGCCACTGGGCAGGGCCGACTGGAAGCTTTCTTT. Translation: CASSLATGQGRLEAFF.

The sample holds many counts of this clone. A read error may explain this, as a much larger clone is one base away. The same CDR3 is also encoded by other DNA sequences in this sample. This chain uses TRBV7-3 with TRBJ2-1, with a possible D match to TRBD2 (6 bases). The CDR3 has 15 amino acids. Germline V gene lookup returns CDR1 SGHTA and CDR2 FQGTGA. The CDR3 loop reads CASSLGAGSYNEQFF. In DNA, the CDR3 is TGCGCCAGCAGCCTCGGGGCGGGGTCCTACAATGAGCAGTTCTTC.

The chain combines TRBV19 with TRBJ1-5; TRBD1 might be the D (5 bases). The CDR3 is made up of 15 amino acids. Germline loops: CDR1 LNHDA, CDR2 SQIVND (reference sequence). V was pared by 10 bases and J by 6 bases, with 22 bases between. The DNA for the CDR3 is TGTGCCATTATTAATACGGGGGGAAGGAGTCAGCCCCAGCATTTT. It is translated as CAIINTGGRSQPQHF.

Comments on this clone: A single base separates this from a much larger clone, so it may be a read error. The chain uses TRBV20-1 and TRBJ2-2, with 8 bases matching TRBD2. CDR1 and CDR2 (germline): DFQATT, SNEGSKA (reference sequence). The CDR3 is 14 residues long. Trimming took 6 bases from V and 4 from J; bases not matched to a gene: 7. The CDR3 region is CSARTLAGTGELFF. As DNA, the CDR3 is TGCAGTGCCAGAACCCTAGCGGGCACCGGGGAGCTGTTTTTT.

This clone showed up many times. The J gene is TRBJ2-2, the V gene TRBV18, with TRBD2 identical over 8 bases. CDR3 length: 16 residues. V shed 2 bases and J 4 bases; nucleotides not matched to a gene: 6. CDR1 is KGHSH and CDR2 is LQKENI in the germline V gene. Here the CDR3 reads CASSPLRGEATGELFF. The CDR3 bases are TGTGCCAGCTCACCATTGCGGGGGGAAGCCACCGGGGAGCTGTTTTTT.

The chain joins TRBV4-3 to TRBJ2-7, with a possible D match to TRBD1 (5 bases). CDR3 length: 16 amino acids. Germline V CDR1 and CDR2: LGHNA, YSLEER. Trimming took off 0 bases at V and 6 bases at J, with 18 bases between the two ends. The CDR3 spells CASSQDLRSRAAEQYF. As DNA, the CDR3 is TGCGCCAGCAGCCAAGATTTGCGATCCAGGGCCGCCGAGCAGTACTTC.

CDR3 residues: CASSATGTGDVYSNQPQHF. As DNA, the CDR3 is TGTGCCAGCAGTGCTACCGGGACAGGGGATGTATATAGCAATCAGCCCCAGCATTTT. The rearrangement joins TRBV11-2 to TRBJ1-5; the match to TRBD1 covers 10 bases. CDR1 is SGHAT and CDR2 is FQNNGV in the germline V gene. The CDR3 loop spans 19 amino acids. V gave up 6 bases and J gave up 0 bases; unmatched junction bases: 14.